The clone carrying this TCR beta chain occurred many times. Its antigen is unidentified. The sample belongs to a study of T-cell reconstitution after alpha-beta-depleted transplantation in children. Study observations and caveats: T-cell numbers and diversity, one year after transplant, stemmed largely from T cells that were newly produced. The study reportedly traced alpha-beta T cells about two months after transplant to several hundred expanded graft clones. Surviving recipient T cells and thymic progenitors underlay high day-60 TCRbeta diversity in some patients.

The CDR3 loop spans 13 amino acids. Looked up from germline, CDR1 is SQVTM and CDR2 is ANQGSEA. V was pared by 6 bases and J by 4 bases, with 5 bases of the junction left unmatched. Using unique molecular identifiers, the investigators prepared the TCRbeta library. TCRdb recomputed calls from the PCR reads with MiXCR, one row per CDR3 protein. The sample lists about 470,000 distinct CDR3 sequences; 43% were seen once. This chain connects TRBV29-1 to TRBJ2-3; 9 nucleotides line up with TRBD2. This TCR was sampled from a girl aged 2 to 9 with aplastic anemia, due to receive a stem cell transplant. The sample in question was PBMCs, obtained before TCRalphabeta/CD19-depleted stem cell transplant. The CDR3 here is CSVCAGGPDTQYF. The CDR3 region has the DNA TGCAGCGTGTGTGCGGGAGGGCCAGATACGCAGTATTTT.